A single sample is the source of the 19 T cell receptor beta chains below, sequenced in a study of patients and donors after allogeneic stem cell transplantation. TCRdb recomputed calls from the RT-PCR reads with MiXCR, one row per CDR3 protein. The sample holds over 200,000 distinct CDR3 sequences, 35% to 45% seen once. The sample taken for sequencing was blood, either unsorted or a sorted T cell fraction (not recorded which). All receptors derive from a human donor who was either an allogeneic HSCT recipient or a stem cell or donor lymphocyte infusion donor (not recorded which). It is not recorded whose cells these are; they may come from a transplant donor.

This clonotype turned up a few times. V is TRBV27 and J is TRBJ1-4; no reliable D call. Trimming pared 5 bases from V and 8 bases from J, leaving 15 bases between. Germline CDR1 and CDR2: MNHEY and SMNVEV (reference sequence). The CDR3 contains 14 residues. CDR3 sequence: CASSPLVFGEKLFF. The CDR3 DNA follows: TGTGCCAGCAGTCCCCTCGTGTTTGGCGAAAAACTGTTTTTT.

V usage is TRBV9 and J usage is TRBJ2-2; D perhaps matches TRBD2 (5 bases). The V and J ends lost 4 bases and 2 bases respectively, with 12 bases between them. This CDR3 is 15 amino acids long. Per the germline V gene, CDR1 is SGDLS and CDR2 is YYNGEE. The CDR3 protein is CASSLGGANTGELFF. CDR3 in DNA: TGTGCCAGCAGCCTTGGAGGTGCTAACACCGGGGAGCTGTTTTTT. The complete variable domain, with remaining parts taken from reference TRBV9 and TRBJ2-2, reads DSGVTQTPKHLITATGQRVTLRCSPRSGDLSVYWYQQSLDQGLQFLIQYYNGEERAKGNILERFSAQQFPDLHSELNLSSLELGDSALYFCASSLGGANTGELFFGEGSRLTVL.

This clonotype has more than one count but fewer than ten. This chain uses TRBV6-5 with TRBJ1-2; 9 bases are a match to TRBD1. V gave up 5 bases and J gave up 2 bases; unmatched junction bases: 6. Germline-derived CDR1 and CDR2 are MNHEY and SVGAGI. This CDR3 has 15 residues. DNA for the CDR3: TGTGCCAGCAGTCCCCAGGGACAGGGAAACTATGGCTACACCTTC. Translation gives CASSPQGQGNYGYTF.

This clonotype showed up just a few times. This sequence joins TRBV15 and TRBJ1-2, with 10 nucleotides matching TRBD1. With 3 bases clipped from V and 1 base from J, the junction kept 2 bases outside the gene matches. Germline CDR1 is LNHNV and CDR2 is YYDKDF (reference sequence). The CDR3 sequence is 15 residues long. DNA of the CDR3: TGTGCCACCAGCAGGGGGGACAGGGGTAACTATGGCTACACCTTC. Protein product: CATSRGDRGNYGYTF.

This clonotype came up many times. The J gene is TRBJ1-6, the V gene TRBV20-1, with 7 nucleotides matching TRBD1. The V gene's germline CDR1 is DFQATT and CDR2 SNEGSKA (reference sequence). There are 14 residues in the CDR3. The trim removed 3 bases at V and 6 bases at J, leaving 5 bases unmatched. CDR3 DNA sequence: TGCAGTGCTAGGTGGGACAGCCGTAATTCACCCCTCCACTTT. Translated, it gives CSARWDSRNSPLHF.

Comments on this clonotype: Without the conserved terminal phenylalanine or tryptophan, this CDR3 likely stems from a read error. The gene calls are TRBV12-3 or TRBV12-4 and TRBJ2-3; possibly TRBD2 for D (6 bases). The CDR3 is 15 residues long. V was trimmed by 8 bases and J by 0 bases, leaving 15 bases between them. CDR3 residues: CASSIGGTSTDTQYL. Written as DNA, the CDR3 is TGTGCCAGCTCCATAGGCGGGACTAGCACAGATACGCAGTATTTG.

The chain combines TRBV7-9 with TRBJ1-1, with no clear D. Per germline, CDR1 SEHNR and CDR2 FQNEAQ (reference sequence). The CDR3 sequence is 11 residues long. V was trimmed by 0 bases and J by 11 bases, leaving 7 bases between them. The CDR3: CASSLAVGAFF. For the CDR3, the DNA is TGTGCCAGCAGCTTAGCGGTGGGCGCTTTCTTT. Drawing the rest from reference TRBV7-9 and TRBJ1-1, the complete variable domain is DTGVSQNPRHKITKRGQNVTFRCDPISEHNRLYWYRQTLGQGPEFLTYFQNEAQLEKSRLLSDRFSAERPKGSFSTLEIQRTEQGDSAMYLCASSLAVGAFFGQGTRLTVV.

This chain links TRBV4-1 with TRBJ1-3, with no clear D. Germline lookup yields CDR1 MGHRA and CDR2 YSYEKL. V was shortened by 3 bases and J by 0 bases, with 15 bases between the two germline ends. This CDR3 is 17 amino acids long. The CDR3 loop is CASSQLRKGYSGNTIYF. Here the CDR3 DNA reads TGCGCCAGCAGCCAGCTCAGAAAGGGATACTCTGGAAACACCATATATTTT.

This clonotype was recorded a few times. The chain uses TRBV4-1 and TRBJ1-2; no reliable D call. The CDR3 has 14 amino acids. Germline V gene sequence: CDR1 MGHRA, CDR2 YSYEKL. Trimming stripped 0 bases from V and 4 bases from J, with 9 bases between. The CDR3 is CASSQESEVYGYTF. Written as DNA, the CDR3 is TGCGCCAGCAGCCAAGAGAGTGAAGTCTATGGCTACACCTTC.

The genes are TRBV9 and TRBJ2-3; D remains ambiguous. In germline, CDR1 is SGDLS, CDR2 YYNGEE. CDR3 length: 15 residues. Trimming removed 0 bases at V and 0 bases at J, with 8 bases between. CDR3 DNA sequence: TGTGCCAGCAGCGTAGACGGCGACAGCACAGATACGCAGTATTTT. Encoded protein: CASSVDGDSTDTQYF.

The chain has TRBV20-1 and TRBJ1-6; D is ambiguous. CDR3 size: 12 residues. V was clipped by 1 base and J by 4 bases, with 2 bases between them. Germline CDR1 and CDR2: DFQATT and SNEGSKA (reference sequence). The CDR3: CSARGYNSPLHF. CDR3 coding DNA: TGCAGTGCTAGAGGGTATAATTCACCCCTCCACTTT.

V is TRBV12-3 or TRBV12-4 and J is TRBJ1-1, with 7 bases fitting TRBD1. This CDR3 is built from 13 residues. V lost 3 bases and J lost 9; bases outside the gene matches: 7. In DNA form, the CDR3 reads TGTGCCAGCAGTTTGGCAGGGGGAAATCAAGCTTTCTTT. It specifies CASSLAGGNQAFF.

The chain uses TRBV5-5 and TRBJ2-1; D uncertain. V lost 4 bases and J 4 bases, leaving 6 bases between the germline ends. Germline values: CDR1 SGHKS, CDR2 YYEKEE (reference sequence). The CDR3 runs 12 residues. The CDR3 reads CASSQFYNEQFF. CDR3 in DNA: TGTGCCAGCAGCCAGTTTTACAATGAGCAGTTCTTC. The full variable domain, rest sourced from reference TRBV5-5 and TRBJ2-1, is DAGVTQSPTHLIKTRGQQVTLRCSPISGHKSVSWYQQVLGQGPQFIFQYYEKEERGRGNFPDRFSARQFPNYSSELNVNALLLGDSALYLCASSQFYNEQFFGPGTRLTVL.

This sequence joins TRBV9 and TRBJ1-4; D call uncertain. The CDR3 contains 11 residues. Germline V gene lookup returns CDR1 SGDLS and CDR2 YYNGEE. V gave up 3 bases and J gave up 6 bases, with 3 bases separating them. CDR3 in amino acids: CASSDDEKLFF. CDR3 coding DNA: TGTGCCAGCAGCGATGATGAAAAACTGTTTTTT.

This chain connects TRBV25-1 to TRBJ2-7, with D unclear. The CDR3 spans 14 residues. From germline, CDR1 is MGHDK and CDR2 SYGVNS. V shed 7 bases and J shed 6 bases, with 19 bases lying between them. Here the CDR3 DNA reads TGTGCCAGCAATAATGGCGCGGTCCCTGGCGAGCAGTACTTC. This sequence encodes CASNNGAVPGEQYF.

In its sample, this clonotype was seen a few times. The CDR3 is CASSIGTEGVTGNEQFF. As DNA, the CDR3 is TGTGCCAGTAGTATCGGCACCGAAGGGGTCACGGGGAATGAGCAGTTCTTC. The rearrangement joins TRBV19 to TRBJ2-1; D assignment may be TRBD1 or TRBD2 (5 bases each). Germline V CDR1 and CDR2: LNHDA, SQIVND (reference sequence). CDR3 length equals 17 residues. Trimming stripped 3 bases from V and 7 bases from J, with 22 bases between.

This chain links TRBV12-3 or TRBV12-4 with TRBJ1-1; D ambiguous. This CDR3 contains 12 residues. V was pared by 1 base and J by 5 bases, with 5 bases between. The CDR3 loop reads CASSLEWTEAFF. CDR3 in DNA: TGTGCCAGCAGTTTAGAGTGGACTGAAGCTTTCTTT.

This clonotype was counted at least ten times. The V and J genes are TRBV10-3 and TRBJ1-3; the match to TRBD1 covers 7 bases. The germline CDR1 and CDR2 sequences are ENHRY and SYGVKD. The CDR3 sequence is 16 residues long. The V and J ends lost 3 bases and 4 bases, in that order; junction bases with no gene match: 9. DNA of the CDR3: TGTGCCATCAGTGATTACCGCGGGACAGCCGGAAACACCATATATTTT. Amino acid sequence: CAISDYRGTAGNTIYF.

This clonotype was counted once. V is TRBV9 and J is TRBJ2-3; 7 nucleotides match TRBD1. V was pared by 2 bases and J by 2 bases, with 11 bases of the junction left unmatched. The CDR3 consists of 17 residues. Germline V gene sequence: CDR1 SGDLS, CDR2 YYNGEE. The CDR3 nucleotides read TGTGCCAGCAGCGTCCTGCCAGGGGGTAGCCTCACAGATACGCAGTATTTT. Residues: CASSVLPGGSLTDTQYF. The full variable domain, completed using reference TRBV9 and TRBJ2-3, is DSGVTQTPKHLITATGQRVTLRCSPRSGDLSVYWYQQSLDQGLQFLIQYYNGEERAKGNILERFSAQQFPDLHSELNLSSLELGDSALYFCASSVLPGGSLTDTQYFGPGTRLTVL.